This T cell receptor beta chain was sequenced during a study of cytomegalovirus exposure and HLA in healthy donors (dated by TCRdb to about 2017). As for the study more broadly: In an earlier analysis of some 610 of the donors, under 300 Gb of sequence data and 90 million to 120 million unique TCR beta sequences from 180 million or so T cells were reported. The T cell repertoires of about 700 subjects were profiled by immunosequencing and related to cytomegalovirus serostatus. Of the 300 to 500 genotyped donors, approximately 81% were placed in the genetic ancestry cluster associated with self-reported Caucasian donors. Along with the roughly 610-subject first cohort, a separate validation cohort of over a hundred different subjects was used. Donor age, sex, ethnicity and CMV serostatus were compiled together with the repertoire data. In the later analysis, no new phenotypic data were used to find candidate immune exposures; instead, reliance was placed on TCR beta sequences and their occurrence across donors. High-throughput TCR immunosequencing, statistical association of individual TCRs with disease status, and machine learning were combined to predict cytomegalovirus infection status. Both class I and class II loci were covered by HLA typing, at four-digit resolution. Approximately 300 gigabases of sequencing data and 70 million to 95 million unique TCR sequences made up an early release that covered under 750 HLA-typed donors. A handful of DR-DQ haplotypes were handled as single units for association and clustering because linkage in the cohort was strong. A later genetic analysis took genome-wide SNP genotypes for about 55% of the 666 donors and used that subset as a discovery cohort. An earlier analysis of several hundred of the donors applied high-throughput TCR beta sequencing to assess whether each TCR beta V gene segment acted as functional or pseudogenic. Across some 400 genotyped donors of the cohort, an average of approximately 240,000 unique TCR beta nucleotide sequences per donor were sequenced, and about a sixth of those sequences were non-productive. A later analysis re-examined previously published TCR beta repertoires from about 700 donors and added high-resolution HLA genotyping to investigate patterns of TCR occurrence. All discovery cohort repertoires had been generated on a single sequencing platform. The study was designed to test whether signatures of past pathogen exposure could be identified by cataloging public T cell receptors. Typing coverage varied by locus: roughly 620-640 donors for A, B, C, DRB1 and DQB1; 500 to 550 for DQA1; around 610 for DPA1; approximately 490 for DPB1.

Turning to this clone: Its antigen target is currently unknown. Per-nucleotide qualities are absent, and no much larger clonotype sits a single base away.

The method behind the library was the immunoSEQ multiplex PCR assay. The multiplex PCR relied on a mix of 60 forward primers for TCR Vbeta segments and 13 reverse primers for TCR Jbeta segments. The CDR3 region of rearranged TCR beta genes was amplified from genomic DNA by a multiplex PCR assay. On the Illumina HiSeq System, the amplified TCR beta libraries were sequenced as 87-base-pair reads. Regarding the original processing steps: A later analysis counted approximately 74 million unique TCR beta chains across the 666 repertoires, and 10 million to 11 million of these chains were shared by at least two donors. Raw reads were error-corrected and collapsed into unique sequences with a nearest-neighbor algorithm that merged closely related sequences to remove PCR and sequencing errors. Alignment of CDR3 sequences to IMGT reference sequences was used to assign V, D and J gene segments. For a sequence to be retained, a match of at least six nucleotides was required to both a V gene segment and a J gene segment. Rearrangements were classified as productive when the CDR3 lacked stop codons and remained in frame with V and J, and all other rearrangements were classified as non-productive. Following IMGT convention, CDR3 was defined as the stretch from the second conserved V-encoded cysteine up to the conserved J-encoded phenylalanine. The earlier analysis of fewer than 750 of the donors excluded sequences that lacked an unambiguous match to a single V gene segment. An earlier analysis of fewer than 650 of the donors classified V segments as functional when productive rearrangements were above 56.7% and as segregating when the standard deviation between donors was above 5%. A statistical classification framework was developed to diagnose cytomegalovirus status using the catalog of TCR beta chain sequences. In a later analysis, V and J genes were assigned by comparing TCR nucleotide sequences against IMGT/GENE-DB human TR gene sequences. The TCRdist pipeline was used in a later analysis to assign CDR3 sequences and most-parsimonious VDJ recombination scenarios. In a later analysis, every TCR beta chain was defined by the combination of its CDR3 amino acid sequence and its V-gene family, and reads without a unique V-gene family were dropped. As a way to deal with suspected cross-contamination and a sequencing artifact, a later analysis dropped approximately 590 nucleotide sequences that were highly shared and had low generation probability. A later analysis calculated a clonal expansion index for each public chain from normalized within-repertoire ranks of inferred template counts. A later analysis computed generation probabilities with a VDJ recombination model fitted to out-of-frame rearrangements, and checked the results against IGoR. In a later analysis, hypergeometric tests were used to score TCR-TCR, TCR-HLA and TCR-CMV co-occurrence, with a repertoire-size bias correction applied to TCR pairs. To estimate false discovery rates, a later analysis permuted the HLA or CMV assignments 20 times. A later analysis grouped co-occurring TCRs with DBSCAN, adding TCRdist sequence similarity when clustering within HLA-allele-positive subsets. For co-occurrence clustering, repertoires with fewer than 30,000 or more than 120,000 public chains were excluded, along with roughly five repertoires with anomalous nucleotide sharing. The immuneACCESS repertoire file appears here via TCRdb, limited to in-frame rearrangements. These files lack a portion of the clones; in checked studies, under half of the deficit traces to unresolved V genes, and the cause of the others is not known. V and J calls and clone size are copied from that table; D and trimming were computed from the DNA. In all, the sample holds around 170,000 clones, and roughly four fifths of those were seen once. Of the sample, around 1.5% is held by the ten largest clones.

According to the germline V gene, CDR1 reads KGHSH and CDR2 reads LQKENI. Counted from cysteine to phenylalanine, this CDR3 has 14 amino acids. The retained sequence is limited to the CDR3, 42 bases, with the frame set at the first base. V gives up 5 bases and J gives up 0 bases, and the segment between their germline ends measures 8 bases. Study-wide conclusions, independent of this receptor: Because counts were too low, about 18 rarely observed V segments, including chromosome 9 orphons, were excluded from the earlier analysis of under 650 of the donors. Correlated functional status among segregating V segments might reflect linkage disequilibrium, but an unknown experimental factor could not be ruled out. Some IMGT-functional V segments, including TRBV6-2 and TRBV6-3, could not be told apart with the 87-base-pair reads, so those segments were excluded. A later analysis found that most CMV-associated TCR beta chains appeared HLA-restricted, with HLA associations seemingly driven largely by CMV exposure. A group of highly shared sequence variants was considered likely to be a technical artifact of the sequencing pipeline. A later genetic analysis associated a missense DCLRE1C variant with V-gene and J-gene trimming of TCR beta chains, and an independent cohort replicated the association. The classifier was reported to diagnose cytomegalovirus status with high specificity and sensitivity in both the original and validation cohorts. Broadly in line with IMGT annotations, most TCR beta V segments showed up in productive rearrangements about 90% or about 30% of the time in an earlier analysis of under 700 of the donors. The authors suggested that the approach could potentially be generalized to other disease states and immunological phenotypes. For the cohort, immune exposure information was limited to CMV serostatus. Strong co-occurrence of HLA alleles, especially DR and DQ, made assigning TCR associations to individual alleles difficult. In this cohort, only TCR beta chains were sequenced, and detectable features were limited by the absence of alpha or paired-chain data. HLA typing was unavailable for some donors at each locus, so association tests used only the typed subset. A later analysis found that TCR association rates varied across HLA loci, with DRB1 alleles showing the most associated TCRs and HLA-C alleles the fewest. A further reported finding was that TCR beta sequences accurately predicted the HLA-A and HLA-B alleles for most subjects in the first cohort. A later analysis reported that several top co-occurrence clusters appeared linked to parvovirus B19, influenza, CMV and Epstein-Barr virus. A later analysis found that HLA-associated TCR beta chains were more clonally expanded and had lower generation probabilities than equally common non-associated chains. While some public TCRs were present in many individuals, most TCR sequences turned up only very rarely across donors. A later analysis associated roughly 17,000 TCR beta sequences with specific HLA alleles at a false discovery rate of 0.05. Three of the identified cytomegalovirus-associated TCR beta chains were confirmed in vitro to be specific for cytomegalovirus antigens. According to a later genetic analysis, donors in an Asian-associated ancestry cluster had fewer N-insertions in productive TCRs than the approximately 650-donor mean. Sequencing depth was assumed to be roughly uniform across donors in the presence/absence analyses, though that assumption may not hold. In the study, 150 to 200 TCR beta chains were listed as associated with cytomegalovirus.

In total, 500 to 700 healthy bone marrow donors made up the cohort. Cohort members were all nominally healthy when sampled, although unrecorded immune exposures were likely present. The donor was CMV seronegative and belonged to the group of around 350 seronegative cohort members. Every donor gave a peripheral blood sample, and the peripheral blood mononuclear cells from that sample were used for TCR beta sequencing. Genomic DNA extraction from the blood cell samples was performed with the Qiagen DNeasy Blood Extraction Kit. The TCR originated in a young man in good health and CMV-seronegative. The chain joins TRBV18 to TRBJ2-1; the D region possibly corresponds to TRBD1 (5 bases align). The sample was PBMCs. The CDR3 reads CASSSDSSYNEQFF. The sequence in DNA is TGTGCCAGCTCATCTGACAGCTCCTACAATGAGCAGTTCTTC.